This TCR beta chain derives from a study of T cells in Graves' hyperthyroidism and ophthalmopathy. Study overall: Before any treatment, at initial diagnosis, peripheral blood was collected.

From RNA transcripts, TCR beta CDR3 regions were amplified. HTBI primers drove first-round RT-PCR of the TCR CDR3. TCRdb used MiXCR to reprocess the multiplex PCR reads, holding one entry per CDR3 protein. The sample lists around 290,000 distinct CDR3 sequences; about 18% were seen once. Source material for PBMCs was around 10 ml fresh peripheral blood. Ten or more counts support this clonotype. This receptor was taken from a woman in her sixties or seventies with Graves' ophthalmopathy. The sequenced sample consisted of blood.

The CDR3 bases are TGTGCCAGTGGACAGGGCACAGATACGCAGTATTTT. This gives the protein CASGQGTDTQYF. The chain combines TRBV28 with TRBJ2-3; the match to TRBD1 covers 7 bases. Germline V CDR1 and CDR2: MDHEN, SYDVKM. V was pared by 9 bases and J by 1 base, with 1 base of the junction left unmatched. This CDR3 has 12 residues.